This T cell receptor beta chain was found in a study of blood T cell repertoires in COVID-19. CDR1 MNHEY and CDR2 SVGAGI come from the germline V gene. V gave up 2 bases and J gave up 1 base, with 9 bases separating them. The CDR3 is 14 amino acids. Data came from immunoSEQ multiplex PCR; TCRdb stores just in-frame clones and leaves some out. The table lists about 310,000 clones, roughly 91% of them singletons. The chain employs TRBV6-5 and TRBJ2-7; D gene ambiguous. The receptor was isolated from a man in his fifties or sixties with active or convalescent COVID-19. The specimen was peripheral blood. The CDR3: CASSYGGGSYEQYF. The DNA of the CDR3 is TGTGCCAGCAGTTACGGTGGCGGATCCTACGAGCAGTACTTC.